The clone carrying this T cell receptor beta chain was picked up a small number of times. These data belong to a study of blood T cells in healthy people across ages. CDR1 SGHDT and CDR2 YYEEEE come from the germline V gene. The length of the CDR3 is 16 residues. After removal of 0 bases from V and 3 bases from J, the junction contained 9 bases not matched to a gene. Primed by a sample-barcoded 5' primer and a J-beta primer mix, a second PCR proceeded for about 7 to 11 cycles. TCRdb recomputed calls from the 5' RACE reads with MiXCR, one row per CDR3 protein. The profile shows approximately 960,000 distinct CDR3 sequences, 25% to 35% of them singletons. Total RNA amounts of at least 5 micrograms were extracted per sample. The same data also contributed to another study, on T cells of mothers and their children.

The sequenced sample consisted of blood. The sequence came from a woman aged 40 to 49 in good health. The V gene is TRBV5-6, the J gene TRBJ2-7, with TRBD1 identical over 7 bases. CDR3 DNA: TGTGCCAGCAGCTTGGATCCGACAGGGTACGGCTACGAGCAGTACTTC. Protein: CASSLDPTGYGYEQYF.